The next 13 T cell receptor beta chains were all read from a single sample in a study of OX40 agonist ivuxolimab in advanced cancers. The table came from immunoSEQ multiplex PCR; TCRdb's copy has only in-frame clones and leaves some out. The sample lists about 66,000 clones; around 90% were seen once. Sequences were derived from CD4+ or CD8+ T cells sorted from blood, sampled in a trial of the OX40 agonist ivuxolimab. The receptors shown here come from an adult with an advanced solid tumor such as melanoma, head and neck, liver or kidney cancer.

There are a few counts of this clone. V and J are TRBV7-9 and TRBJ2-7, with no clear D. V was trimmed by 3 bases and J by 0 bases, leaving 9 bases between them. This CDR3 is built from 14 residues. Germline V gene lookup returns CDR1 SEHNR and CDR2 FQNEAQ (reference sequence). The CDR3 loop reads CASSFGRFSYEQYF. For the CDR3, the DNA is TGTGCCAGCAGCTTCGGCCGATTCTCCTACGAGCAGTACTTC.

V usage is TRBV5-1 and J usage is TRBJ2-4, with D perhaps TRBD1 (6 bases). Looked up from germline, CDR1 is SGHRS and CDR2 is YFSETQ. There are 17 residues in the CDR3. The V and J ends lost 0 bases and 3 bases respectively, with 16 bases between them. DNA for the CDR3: TGCGCCAGCAGCTTGGAGCCCCCAGGGGTGGGCAAAAACATTCAGTACTTC. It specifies CASSLEPPGVGKNIQYF.

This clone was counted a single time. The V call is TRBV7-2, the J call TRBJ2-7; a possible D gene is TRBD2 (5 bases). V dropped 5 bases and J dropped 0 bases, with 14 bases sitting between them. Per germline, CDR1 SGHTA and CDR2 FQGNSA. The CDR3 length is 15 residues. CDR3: CASSPLSGNSYEQYF. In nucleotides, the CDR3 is TGTGCCAGCAGCCCCCTCAGCGGAAACTCCTACGAGCAGTACTTC. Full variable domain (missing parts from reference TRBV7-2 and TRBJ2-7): GAGVSQSPSNKVTEKGKDVELRCDPISGHTALYWYRQSLGQGLEFLIYFQGNSAPDKSGLPSDRFSAERTGGSVSTLTIQRTQQEDSAVYLCASSPLSGNSYEQYFGPGTRLTVT.

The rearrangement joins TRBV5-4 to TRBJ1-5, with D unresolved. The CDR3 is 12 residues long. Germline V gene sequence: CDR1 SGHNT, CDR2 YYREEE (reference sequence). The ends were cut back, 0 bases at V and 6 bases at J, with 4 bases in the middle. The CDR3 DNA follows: TGTGCCAGCAGCTTGGACGCTCAGCCCCAGCATTTT. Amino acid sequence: CASSLDAQPQHF.

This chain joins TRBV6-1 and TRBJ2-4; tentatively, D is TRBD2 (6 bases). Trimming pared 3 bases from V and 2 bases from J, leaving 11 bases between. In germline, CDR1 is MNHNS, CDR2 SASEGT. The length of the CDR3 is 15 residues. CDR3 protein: CASSEMGGTKNIQYF. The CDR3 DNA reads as TGTGCCAGCAGTGAGATGGGGGGTACCAAAAACATTCAGTACTTC.

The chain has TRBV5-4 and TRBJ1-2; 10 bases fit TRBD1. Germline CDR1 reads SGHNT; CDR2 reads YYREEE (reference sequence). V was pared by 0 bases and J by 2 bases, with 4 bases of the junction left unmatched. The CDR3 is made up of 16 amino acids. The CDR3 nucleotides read TGTGCCAGCAGCTTGGGCCGGACAGGGGGAAACTATGGCTACACCTTC. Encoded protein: CASSLGRTGGNYGYTF.

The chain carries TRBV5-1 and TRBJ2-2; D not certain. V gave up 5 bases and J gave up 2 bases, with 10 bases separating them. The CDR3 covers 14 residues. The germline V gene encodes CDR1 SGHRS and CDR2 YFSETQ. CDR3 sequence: CASRFYLNTGELFF. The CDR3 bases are TGCGCCAGCAGATTTTACCTAAACACCGGGGAGCTGTTTTTT.

Written as DNA, the CDR3 is TGTGCCAGCAGTGATGTGGTCGTGGGGGTTGAAGCTTTCTTT. Residues: CASSDVVVGVEAFF. The chain employs TRBV2 and TRBJ1-1; possibly TRBD1 for D (5 bases). Germline CDR1 and CDR2: SNHLY and FYNNEI. The CDR3 is 14 amino acids. V dropped 3 bases and J dropped 7 bases, with 15 bases sitting between them.

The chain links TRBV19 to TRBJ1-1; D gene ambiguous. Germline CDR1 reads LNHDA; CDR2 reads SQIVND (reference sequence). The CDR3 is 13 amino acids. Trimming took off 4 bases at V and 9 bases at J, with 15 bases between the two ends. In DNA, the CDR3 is TGTGCCAGTAGTACACTTGGACTCTCCAAAGCTTTCTTT. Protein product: CASSTLGLSKAFF.

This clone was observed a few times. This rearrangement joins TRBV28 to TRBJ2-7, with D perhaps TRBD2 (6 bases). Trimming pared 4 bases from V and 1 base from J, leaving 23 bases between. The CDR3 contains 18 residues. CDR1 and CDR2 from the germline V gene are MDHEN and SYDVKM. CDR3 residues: CASSSPRTTKIGSYEQYF. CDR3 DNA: TGTGCCAGCAGTTCTCCGAGGACTACCAAGATTGGTTCCTACGAGCAGTACTTC.

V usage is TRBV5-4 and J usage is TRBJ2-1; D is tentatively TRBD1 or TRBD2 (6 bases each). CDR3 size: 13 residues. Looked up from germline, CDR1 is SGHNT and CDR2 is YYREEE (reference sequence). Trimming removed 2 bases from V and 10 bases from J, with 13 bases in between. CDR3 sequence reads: CASSLRGAQEQFF. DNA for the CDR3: TGTGCCAGCAGCTTAAGGGGGGCGCAAGAGCAGTTCTTC.

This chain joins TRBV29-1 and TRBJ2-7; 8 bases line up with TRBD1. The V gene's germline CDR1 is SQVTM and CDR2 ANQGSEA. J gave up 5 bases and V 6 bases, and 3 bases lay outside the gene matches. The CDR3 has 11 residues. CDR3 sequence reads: CSVATGDEQYF. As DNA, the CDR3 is TGCAGCGTGGCGACAGGGGACGAGCAGTACTTC.

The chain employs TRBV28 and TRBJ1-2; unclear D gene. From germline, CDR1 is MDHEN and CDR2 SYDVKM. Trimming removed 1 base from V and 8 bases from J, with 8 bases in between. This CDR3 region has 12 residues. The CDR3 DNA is TGTGCCAGCAGTTTATCCCTCTACGGCTACACCTTC. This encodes CASSLSLYGYTF.